This T cell receptor beta chain was retrieved from a study of blood T cell repertoires in COVID-19. Study-level background: Samples came from the United States, Italy and Spain, spanning acute and convalescent COVID-19. T cells, B-cell-depleted T cells, or PBMCs provided the cDNA or gDNA that served as material.

Trimming removed 3 bases at V and 4 bases at J, with 7 bases between. The CDR3 consists of 13 residues. Germline V gene lookup returns CDR1 LNHDA and CDR2 SQIVND (reference sequence). Assay used: immunoSEQ multiplex PCR; TCRdb lists only in-frame clones, some missing. The repertoire includes 95,000 or so clones, 80% to 90% of them detected once, and approximately 1.2% sits in the top ten. Only a few counts were recorded for this clone. The receptor was derived from an elderly man with active or convalescent COVID-19. The sequencing sample was made of peripheral blood. V is TRBV19 and J is TRBJ1-5; D is possibly TRBD1 (6 bases). This chain's CDR3 is CASSITGNQPQHF. CDR3 DNA: TGTGCCAGTAGTATTACAGGGAATCAGCCCCAGCATTTT. Filled out from reference TRBV19 and TRBJ1-5, the complete variable domain reads DGGITQSPKYLFRKEGQNVTLSCEQNLNHDAMYWYRQDPGQGLRLIYYSQIVNDFQKGDIAEGYSVSREKKESFPLTVTSAQKNPTAFYLCASSITGNQPQHFGDGTRLSIL.